The T cell receptor (beta chain) under discussion was sequenced for a study of cytomegalovirus exposure and HLA in healthy donors. General study results and limits: HLA restriction was apparent for most CMV-associated TCR beta chains in a later analysis.

Turning to this clone: Its target is unknown.

Germline V gene data show CDR1 as SGHDN and CDR2 as FVKESK. CDR3 length equals 11 residues. V lost 3 bases to trimming and J lost 15 bases, with 9 bases between them. PCR employed 60 Vbeta and 13 Jbeta primers. Libraries were prepared by immunoSEQ multiplex PCR; TCRdb keeps only in-frame clonotypes and omits some of them. The sample has 120,000 or so clones; about 74% are singletons. Sequencing input: PBMCs. The chain links TRBV14 to TRBJ1-6; D possibly corresponds to TRBD1 (5 bases). This TCR derives from a woman between 50 and 59 years old in good health and CMV-seropositive. In DNA form, the CDR3 reads TGTGCCAGCAGCCACCAGGGTCTCCTCCACTTT. Encoded protein: CASSHQGLLHF.